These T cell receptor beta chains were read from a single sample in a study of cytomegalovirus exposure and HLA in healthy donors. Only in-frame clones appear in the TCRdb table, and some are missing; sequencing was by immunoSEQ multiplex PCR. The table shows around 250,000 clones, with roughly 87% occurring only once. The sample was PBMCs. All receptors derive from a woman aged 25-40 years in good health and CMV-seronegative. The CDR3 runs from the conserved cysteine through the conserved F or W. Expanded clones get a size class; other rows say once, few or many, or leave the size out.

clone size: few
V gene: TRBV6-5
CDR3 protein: CASSYRLDYEQYF

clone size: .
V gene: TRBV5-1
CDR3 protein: CASSSPNTTTETQYF

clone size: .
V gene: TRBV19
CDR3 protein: CASSIGGSSYEQYF

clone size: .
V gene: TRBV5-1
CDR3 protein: CASSFGYPGQGHNEQFF

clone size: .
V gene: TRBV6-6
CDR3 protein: CASSFRDRGVRETQYF

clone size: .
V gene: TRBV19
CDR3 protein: CASSIGRELFF

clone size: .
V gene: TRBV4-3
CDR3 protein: CASSPGAGGTSYEQYF

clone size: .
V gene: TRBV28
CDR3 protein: CASSTGRAGANVLTF

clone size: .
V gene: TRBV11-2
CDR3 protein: CASSPVGGTGAGSDF

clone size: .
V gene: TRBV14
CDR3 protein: CASSPQETNYGYTF

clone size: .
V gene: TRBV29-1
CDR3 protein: CSVDGLDGHNEQFF

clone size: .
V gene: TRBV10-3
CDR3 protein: CAGKLAGGHEQYF

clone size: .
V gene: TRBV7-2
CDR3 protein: CASSPRGSAAYEQYF

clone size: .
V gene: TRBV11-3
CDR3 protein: CASSRGLAGVPEETQYF

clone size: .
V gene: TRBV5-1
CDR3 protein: CASSLIFFPTQPQHF

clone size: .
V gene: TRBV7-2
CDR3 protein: CASSFGGSYEQYF